This T cell receptor (beta chain) stems from a study of T cell responses to AZD1222 COVID-19 vaccine. As regards this clone: Its antigen is undetermined.

Sequenced by immunoSEQ multiplex PCR; TCRdb stores in-frame clones only, minus some. The data contain 160,000 or so clones, over 70% of them singletons. Trimming removed 0 bases at V and 3 bases at J, with 8 bases between. The germline V gene encodes CDR1 LGHDT and CDR2 YNNKEL (reference sequence). The CDR3 sequence is 14 residues long. Study-level points and caveats: Researchers took repertoire samples only after the peak T cell response had come. Unmutated regions of variants are reportedly targeted by nearly half of spike-specific TCRs. Distributed over spike, vaccine-associated CD4 TCRs predominated at 160-218 and 743-854.

Pooled samples include second doses given at about 4 or 12 weeks. The sequence derives from an adult who received the AZD1222 COVID-19 vaccine. The sample here was peripheral blood, taken 28 days after the second AZD1222 dose. J is TRBJ1-2 and V is TRBV3-1 (or the pseudogene TRBV3-2); no definite D call. The CDR3 loop is CASSQDSADYGYTF. The DNA for the CDR3 is TGTGCCAGCAGCCAAGATTCGGCTGACTATGGCTACACCTTC.